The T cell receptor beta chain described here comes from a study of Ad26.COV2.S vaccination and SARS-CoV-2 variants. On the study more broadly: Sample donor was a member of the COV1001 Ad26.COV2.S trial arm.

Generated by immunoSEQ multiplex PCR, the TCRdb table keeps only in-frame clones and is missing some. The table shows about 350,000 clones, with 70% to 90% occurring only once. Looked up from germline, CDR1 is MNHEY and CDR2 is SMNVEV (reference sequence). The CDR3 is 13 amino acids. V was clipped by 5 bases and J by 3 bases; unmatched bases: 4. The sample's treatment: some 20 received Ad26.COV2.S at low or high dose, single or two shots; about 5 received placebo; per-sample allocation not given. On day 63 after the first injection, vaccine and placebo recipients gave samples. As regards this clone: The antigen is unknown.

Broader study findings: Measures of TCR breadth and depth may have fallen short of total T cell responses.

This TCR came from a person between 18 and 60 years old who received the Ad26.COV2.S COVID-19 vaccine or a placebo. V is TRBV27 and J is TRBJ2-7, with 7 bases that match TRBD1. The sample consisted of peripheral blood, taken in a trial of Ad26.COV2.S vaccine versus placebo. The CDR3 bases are TGTGCCAGCAGTAGGGGACAGATCTACGAGCAGTACTTC. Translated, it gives CASSRGQIYEQYF.